This T cell receptor (beta chain) came from a study of T cells in Graves' hyperthyroidism and ophthalmopathy. Whole-study context: Initial diagnosis, before any treatment, was when peripheral blood was collected. Overall study results and limits: The blood repertoire included most of the expanded thyroid clonotypes above 0.001.

Researchers amplified the TCR beta CDR3 regions from RNA transcripts. The HTBI primer set drove a first-round RT-PCR of the TCR CDR3. TCRdb fed the multiplex PCR reads into MiXCR, producing one record per CDR3 protein. The data contain around 520,000 distinct CDR3 sequences, roughly an eighth of them singletons. V shed 7 bases and J shed 8 bases, with 11 bases lying between them. The CDR3 contains 11 residues. Germline CDR1 reads SNHLY; CDR2 reads FYNNEI. This clonotype was recorded at least ten times. Antigen specificity is unknown. Sequencing used blood. V and J are TRBV2 and TRBJ1-2; maybe TRBD1 (5 bases). The TCR was taken from a woman aged 18-29 years with Graves' hyperthyroidism. The CDR3 bases are TGTGCCAGCAATTTGAGGGGCGGCTACACCTTC. It specifies CASNLRGGYTF. The whole variable domain, filled in from reference TRBV2 and TRBJ1-2, reads EPEVTQTPSHQVTQMGQEVILRCVPISNHLYFYWYRQILGQKVEFLVSFYNNEISEKSEIFDDQFSVERPDGSNFTLKIRSTKLEDSAMYFCASNLRGGYTFGSGTRLTVV.